A selection of T cell receptor beta chains follows, all from one sample in a study of T-cell reconstitution after alpha-beta-depleted transplantation in children. TCRdb reanalysed the PCR reads using MiXCR and keeps one entry per CDR3 protein. The sample carries some 200,000 distinct CDR3 sequences, more than 7.5% recorded once. This sample comprised PBMCs from the stem cell graft donor, obtained from the stem cell graft. All receptors derive from a human donor who donated a stem cell graft to a child with SCID. The CDR3 runs from the conserved cysteine through the conserved F or W. A D gene is named only where the DNA matches it firmly. Not all rows give a size; the values are once, few, many and, for expanded clones, a class.

clone size	V gene	CDR3 length	D gene	J gene	CDR3 protein	CDR3 DNA
many	TRBV20-1	14	NA	TRBJ1-1	CSATLGALNTEAFF	TGCAGTGCCACCCTCGGGGCGCTGAACACTGAAGCTTTCTTT
many	TRBV27	20	TRBD2	TRBJ2-1	CASSLGGPRRLAGSYNEQFF	TGTGCCAGCAGTTTAGGGGGGCCTCGGCGACTAGCGGGGTCCTACAATGAGCAGTTCTTC
many	TRBV13	14	NA	TRBJ1-1	CASSFMTVPPEAFF	TGTGCCAGCAGCTTTATGACGGTCCCCCCTGAAGCTTTCTTT
many	TRBV5-6	15	NA	TRBJ1-6	CASSDTGSYNSPLHF	TGTGCCAGCAGCGACACAGGGTCATATAATTCACCCCTCCACTTT
many	TRBV5-1	16	NA	TRBJ2-5	CASSSVPVREDETQYF	TGCGCCAGCAGCTCGGTACCGGTTCGAGAAGATGAGACCCAGTACTTC
NA	TRBV5-1	13	TRBD1	TRBJ2-7	CASSRQGPYEQHF	TGCGCCAGCAGCCGACAGGGGCCCTACGAGCAGCACTTC
many	TRBV21-1	18	NA	TRBJ2-7	CASISGAGAPSRTYEQYF	TGTGCCAGCATCTCCGGAGCGGGGGCCCCCTCTCGAACCTACGAGCAGTACTTC
many	TRBV9	15	NA	TRBJ1-5	CASSTQGYSNQPQHF	TGTGCCAGCAGCACACAGGGATATAGCAATCAGCCCCAGCATTTT
NA	TRBV5-5	15	TRBD1	TRBJ1-1	CASSLTGDRNTEAFF	TGTGCCAGCAGCTTGACAGGGGACCGAAACACTGAAGCTTTCTTT
many	TRBV5-6	14	NA	TRBJ2-5	CASSEFTIQETQYF	TGTGCCAGCAGCGAATTCACTATCCAAGAGACCCAGTACTTC
NA	TRBV20-1	17	TRBD2	TRBJ2-1	CSASLSGGPLTYNEQFF	TGCAGTGCTAGTCTAAGCGGGGGGCCCCTTACTTACAATGAGCAGTTCTTC
NA	TRBV5-1	15	TRBD1	TRBJ1-6	CASSGGQGGNSPLHF	TGCGCCAGCAGCGGAGGACAGGGCGGCAATTCACCCCTCCACTTT
many	TRBV6-5	16	NA	TRBJ1-5	CASSQRGGLTPMAQHF	TGTGCCAGCAGCCAACGGGGGGGTCTTACCCCCATGGCACAGCATTTT
many	TRBV20-1	14	TRBD1	TRBJ2-7	CSAKTRQGPYEQYF	TGCAGTGCCAAAACGAGACAGGGACCCTACGAGCAGTACTTC
NA	TRBV11-2	17	NA	TRBJ2-4	CASSFTRRRGAKNIQYF	TGTGCCAGCAGCTTTACCCGCCGCCGGGGGGCCAAAAACATTCAGTACTTC
many	TRBV20-1	12	NA	TRBJ1-1	CSATGSGTEAFF	TGCAGTGCTACGGGGTCTGGCACTGAAGCTTTCTTT
many	TRBV5-1	16	TRBD1	TRBJ1-4	CASSLLPGGANEKLFF	TGCGCCAGCAGCTTGTTACCAGGGGGGGCTAATGAAAAACTGTTTTTT
many	TRBV9	15	TRBD2	TRBJ2-3	CASSALSGGADTQYF	TGTGCCAGCAGCGCATTGAGCGGGGGGGCAGATACGCAGTATTTT
NA	TRBV7-9	13	NA	TRBJ1-4	CASSPGAAEKLFF	TGTGCCAGCAGCCCGGGGGCAGCTGAAAAACTGTTTTTT
many	TRBV6-5	14	NA	TRBJ2-7	CASTWDFGPYEQYF	TGTGCCAGCACCTGGGACTTTGGTCCCTACGAGCAGTACTTC
many	TRBV7-2	15	NA	TRBJ2-2	CASSLLRVGTGELFF	TGTGCCAGCAGCTTATTGCGGGTCGGAACCGGGGAGCTGTTTTTT
many	TRBV20-1	13	TRBD1	TRBJ1-2	CSARTGENYGYTF	TGCAGTGCTAGAACAGGGGAAAACTATGGCTACACCTTC
many	TRBV20-1	14	NA	TRBJ2-7	CSVNPGVSRGEQYF	TGCAGTGTTAATCCTGGGGTTAGCAGAGGCGAGCAGTACTTC
NA	TRBV15	15	TRBD1	TRBJ2-7	CATSIPGQGLHEQYF	TGTGCCACCAGCATTCCGGGACAGGGGCTCCACGAGCAGTACTTC
many	TRBV6-2/TRBV6-3	16	NA	TRBJ2-2	CASSYPQGRPTGELFF	TGTGCCAGCAGTTACCCGCAGGGGCGACCCACCGGGGAGCTGTTTTTT
many	TRBV2	16	TRBD1	TRBJ2-2	CASSDTGQGYTGELFF	TGTGCCAGCAGTGACACGGGACAGGGATACACCGGGGAGCTGTTTTTT
NA	TRBV20-1	15	NA	TRBJ2-3	CSARESGFFTDTQYF	TGCAGTGCTAGAGAATCGGGTTTCTTCACAGATACGCAGTATTTT
NA	TRBV27	15	NA	TRBJ1-5	CASSSRDLGNQPQHF	TGTGCCAGCAGTTCCCGGGACTTGGGCAATCAGCCCCAGCATTTT
few	TRBV5-1	16	TRBD1	TRBJ2-7	CASSLGPGTGSYEQYF	TGCGCCAGCAGCTTGGGGCCCGGGACAGGCTCCTACGAGCAGTACTTC
NA	TRBV29-1	15	NA	TRBJ2-3	CSVVIRTAGTHTQYF	TGCAGCGTTGTTATCAGGACCGCGGGCACACATACGCAGTATTTT
many	TRBV20-1	16	NA	TRBJ1-1	CSARVPKTGRVAEAFF	TGCAGTGCTAGAGTCCCGAAAACAGGGAGGGTGGCTGAAGCTTTCTTT
many	TRBV28	12	NA	TRBJ2-7	CASNTESYEQYF	TGTGCCAGCAATACAGAAAGCTACGAGCAGTACTTC
many	TRBV5-1	14	NA	TRBJ1-5	CASSLGTPDQPQHF	TGCGCCAGCAGCTTGGGGACTCCTGATCAGCCCCAGCATTTT
few	TRBV11-2	14	NA	TRBJ1-1	CASSSWTVNTEAFF	TGTGCCAGCAGCTCTTGGACGGTAAACACTGAAGCTTTCTTT
many	TRBV20-1	13	NA	TRBJ2-7	CSATPVTSYEQYF	TGCAGTGCTACGCCGGTCACCTCCTACGAGCAGTACTTC
NA	TRBV12-5	16	NA	TRBJ1-1	CASGLVPLAVNTEAFF	TGTGCTAGTGGTTTGGTACCCTTGGCGGTGAACACTGAAGCTTTCTTT
many	TRBV20-1	15	NA	TRBJ1-1	CSARDPGGVGVEAFF	TGCAGTGCTAGAGATCCTGGGGGCGTAGGGGTTGAAGCTTTCTTT
many	TRBV7-3	16	TRBD1	TRBJ2-3	CASSLETGMGTDTQYF	TGTGCCAGCAGCTTAGAGACAGGGATGGGTACAGATACGCAGTATTTT
many	TRBV5-1	13	NA	TRBJ1-1	CASSLTPNTEAFF	TGCGCCAGCAGCTTAACACCGAACACTGAAGCTTTCTTT
many	TRBV5-5	14	NA	TRBJ1-2	CASSLVGNVNGYTF	TGTGCCAGCAGCTTGGTAGGGAACGTGAATGGCTACACCTTC
NA	TRBV2	14	TRBD2	TRBJ2-7	CASRPGGGSYEQYF	TGTGCCAGCAGACCGGGAGGGGGCTCCTACGAGCAGTACTTC
many	TRBV12-3/TRBV12-4	12	NA	TRBJ2-7	CASSNRAPEQYF	TGTGCCAGCAGTAACAGGGCTCCCGAGCAGTACTTC
NA	TRBV3-1	12	NA	TRBJ2-7	CASSLGTTEQYF	TGTGCCAGCAGCCTCGGGACAACAGAGCAGTACTTC
many	TRBV20-1	17	TRBD2	TRBJ2-1	CSAVPGLAVISYNEQFF	TGCAGTGCTGTCCCAGGACTAGCGGTCATCTCCTACAATGAGCAGTTCTTC
NA	TRBV5-6	19	TRBD1	TRBJ2-6	CASSLMVRTGSSGANVLTF	TGTGCCAGCAGCCTGATGGTGAGGACAGGGAGCTCTGGGGCCAACGTCCTGACTTTC
many	TRBV12-3/TRBV12-4	14	TRBD2	TRBJ2-1	CATLTSGAGNEQFF	TGTGCCACCTTGACTAGCGGGGCTGGCAATGAGCAGTTCTTC
many	TRBV11-2	15	TRBD1	TRBJ1-1	CASSLQGGLNTEAFF	TGTGCCAGCAGCCTCCAGGGGGGCTTGAACACTGAAGCTTTCTTT
NA	TRBV20-1	13	NA	TRBJ1-2	CSARQTGPDGYTF	TGCAGTGCTAGACAAACAGGGCCCGATGGCTACACCTTC
many	TRBV19	17	TRBD1	TRBJ1-5	CASNRDRGDLSNQPQHF	TGTGCCAGTAACCGAGACAGGGGGGACCTTAGCAATCAGCCCCAGCATTTT
NA	TRBV20-1	15	TRBD1	TRBJ1-5	CSAPSRDRGNQPQHF	TGCAGTGCTCCTAGCCGGGACAGGGGCAATCAGCCCCAGCATTTT
NA	TRBV27	14	NA	TRBJ1-2	CASSWGAEAYGYTF	TGTGCCAGCAGTTGGGGGGCAGAGGCCTATGGCTACACCTTC
NA	TRBV6-2/TRBV6-3	16	TRBD2	TRBJ2-1	CASSYARGVSYNEQFF	TGTGCCAGCAGTTACGCGCGGGGGGTTAGCTACAATGAGCAGTTCTTC